Listed below are T cell receptor beta chains from one sample, sequenced in a study of identical twins. In TCRdb, the 5' RACE reads were re-called with MiXCR into one record per CDR3 protein. The sample contains 1.5 million or so distinct CDR3 sequences, under 35% of which appear only once. Sequencing was performed on cord blood. The source is a newborn girl in good health. Both conserved end residues are part of each CDR3. D genes are given only for firm matches. Not every row has a clone size; where given, it reads once, few, many or a size class.

v_call: TRBV5-6; clone_size: once; d_call: .; j_call: TRBJ2-5; cdr3_aa: CASSRNLLYQETQDF; cdr3_nt: TGTGCCAGCAGCCGAAATCTCCTGTACCAAGAGACCCAGGACTTC
v_call: TRBV20-1; clone_size: .; d_call: .; j_call: TRBJ2-5; cdr3_aa: CSWSALGTQYF; cdr3_nt: TGCAGTTGGTCAGCGCTAGGGACCCAGTACTTC
v_call: TRBV4-1; clone_size: many; d_call: .; j_call: TRBJ2-5; cdr3_aa: CASSQESGYQETQYF; cdr3_nt: TGTGCCAGCAGCCAAGAATCGGGTTACCAAGAGACCCAGTACTTC
v_call: TRBV3-1; clone_size: .; d_call: .; j_call: TRBJ2-1; cdr3_aa: CASSPIAATYNEQFF; cdr3_nt: TGTGCCAGCAGCCCAATAGCGGCTACTTACAATGAGCAGTTCTTC
v_call: TRBV4-2; clone_size: many; d_call: .; j_call: TRBJ2-4; cdr3_aa: CASSQDRDKNIQYF; cdr3_nt: TGTGCCAGCAGCCAAGACCGGGACAAAAACATTCAGTACTTC
v_call: TRBV5-1; clone_size: few; d_call: .; j_call: TRBJ1-2; cdr3_aa: CASSEPGINYGYTF; cdr3_nt: TGCGCCAGCAGCGAACCGGGTATAAACTATGGCTACACCTTC
v_call: TRBV12-3/TRBV12-4; clone_size: .; d_call: .; j_call: TRBJ1-1; cdr3_aa: CASSFGSGTQAFF; cdr3_nt: TGTGCCAGCAGTTTCGGGTCGGGGACTCAAGCTTTCTTT
v_call: TRBV7-2; clone_size: few; d_call: .; j_call: TRBJ2-7; cdr3_aa: CASSLAPGILYEQYF; cdr3_nt: TGTGCCAGCAGCTTAGCACCCGGGATCCTCTACGAGCAGTACTTC
v_call: TRBV5-1; clone_size: many; d_call: TRBD1; j_call: TRBJ2-7; cdr3_aa: CASSWGQGNYEQYF; cdr3_nt: TGCGCCAGCAGCTGGGGACAGGGAAACTACGAGCAGTACTTC
v_call: TRBV20-1; clone_size: .; d_call: TRBD2; j_call: TRBJ2-1; cdr3_aa: CSARREGMNEQFF; cdr3_nt: TGCAGTGCTAGACGGGAGGGCATGAATGAGCAGTTCTTC
v_call: TRBV20-1; clone_size: .; d_call: TRBD1; j_call: TRBJ2-4; cdr3_aa: CSAGDRGRDIQYF; cdr3_nt: TGCAGTGCTGGGGACAGGGGGCGGGACATTCAGTACTTC
v_call: TRBV27; clone_size: .; d_call: TRBD1; j_call: TRBJ2-3; cdr3_aa: CASSLKGTGGTDTQYF; cdr3_nt: TGTGCCAGCAGTTTAAAGGGGACAGGGGGCACAGATACGCAGTATTTT
v_call: TRBV7-2; clone_size: .; d_call: TRBD2; j_call: TRBJ2-4; cdr3_aa: CASSLVPSGSLTKNIQYF; cdr3_nt: TGTGCCAGCAGCTTAGTCCCTAGCGGGAGTTTAACCAAAAACATTCAGTACTTC
v_call: TRBV27; clone_size: once; d_call: .; j_call: TRBJ1-4; cdr3_aa: CASSYGISTNEKLFF; cdr3_nt: TGTGCCAGCAGTTACGGGATTTCAACTAATGAAAAACTGTTTTTT
v_call: TRBV20-1; clone_size: .; d_call: .; j_call: TRBJ1-4; cdr3_aa: CSARRRGSFNEKLFF; cdr3_nt: TGCAGTGCTAGGAGGCGGGGGTCCTTTAATGAAAAACTGTTTTTT
v_call: TRBV28; clone_size: few; d_call: .; j_call: TRBJ1-4; cdr3_aa: CASSLDYRDPTNEKLFF; cdr3_nt: TGTGCCAGCAGTTTAGACTACCGGGATCCAACTAATGAAAAACTGTTTTTT
v_call: TRBV28; clone_size: .; d_call: .; j_call: TRBJ2-7; cdr3_aa: CASSSAPQTVSSYNEQYF; cdr3_nt: TGTGCCAGCAGTTCAGCCCCGCAGACAGTGAGCTCCTACAATGAGCAGTACTTC
v_call: TRBV6-5; clone_size: few; d_call: .; j_call: TRBJ2-1; cdr3_aa: CASTPGQGRNEQFF; cdr3_nt: TGTGCCAGCACCCCAGGGCAGGGGAGGAATGAGCAGTTCTTC
v_call: TRBV29-1; clone_size: .; d_call: .; j_call: TRBJ2-3; cdr3_aa: CSLTEGGDAQYF; cdr3_nt: TGCAGCCTGACCGAAGGGGGAGATGCGCAGTATTTT
v_call: TRBV6-6; clone_size: .; d_call: .; j_call: TRBJ1-3; cdr3_aa: CASSYEGRDGNTIYF; cdr3_nt: TGTGCCAGCAGTTACGAGGGTCGGGATGGAAACACCATATATTTT
v_call: TRBV29-1; clone_size: .; d_call: .; j_call: TRBJ1-1; cdr3_aa: CSVERDNTEAFF; cdr3_nt: TGCAGCGTTGAGAGGGACAACACTGAAGCTTTCTTT
v_call: TRBV11-1; clone_size: few; d_call: TRBD2; j_call: TRBJ2-1; cdr3_aa: CASSLVSSGAQPEQFF; cdr3_nt: TGTGCCAGCAGCTTAGTATCTAGCGGGGCGCAGCCGGAGCAGTTCTTC
v_call: TRBV5-1; clone_size: few; d_call: .; j_call: TRBJ2-5; cdr3_aa: CASSLIGRQETQYF; cdr3_nt: TGCGCCAGCAGCTTGATTGGGAGACAAGAGACCCAGTACTTC
v_call: TRBV10-3; clone_size: few; d_call: TRBD2; j_call: TRBJ2-7; cdr3_aa: CAISGTSGAYNEQYF; cdr3_nt: TGTGCCATCAGTGGGACTAGCGGGGCCTACAATGAGCAGTACTTC
v_call: TRBV20-1; clone_size: .; d_call: TRBD2; j_call: TRBJ2-1; cdr3_aa: CSARDYRRGNEQFF; cdr3_nt: TGCAGTGCCAGGGACTATCGGCGGGGCAATGAGCAGTTCTTC
v_call: TRBV25-1; clone_size: few; d_call: .; j_call: TRBJ1-4; cdr3_aa: CASSNSYEKLFF; cdr3_nt: TGTGCCAGCAGTAACAGTTATGAAAAACTGTTTTTT
v_call: TRBV19; clone_size: few; d_call: .; j_call: TRBJ2-7; cdr3_aa: CASPHNEQYF; cdr3_nt: TGTGCCAGTCCCCACAATGAGCAGTACTTC
v_call: TRBV28; clone_size: few; d_call: .; j_call: TRBJ2-7; cdr3_aa: CASSPGQWEQYF; cdr3_nt: TGTGCCAGCAGTCCAGGACAGTGGGAGCAGTACTTC
v_call: TRBV6-4; clone_size: once; d_call: TRBD2; j_call: TRBJ2-7; cdr3_aa: CASSASSGDNNEQYF; cdr3_nt: TGTGCCAGCAGTGCTTCTAGCGGGGACAACAATGAGCAGTACTTC
v_call: TRBV2; clone_size: few; d_call: TRBD1; j_call: TRBJ1-1; cdr3_aa: CASKGTGGTEAFF; cdr3_nt: TGTGCCAGCAAGGGGACAGGGGGCACTGAAGCTTTCTTT
v_call: TRBV9; clone_size: .; d_call: .; j_call: TRBJ2-1; cdr3_aa: CASSVAPTRYNEQFF; cdr3_nt: TGTGCCAGCAGCGTAGCTCCGACTAGATACAATGAGCAGTTCTTC